These 8 T cell receptor beta chains came from one sample sequenced in a study of molecular identifiers for immune sequencing clone quantification. TCRdb itself ran the PCR reads through MiXCR, one entry per CDR3 protein. There are 550,000 to 750,000 distinct CDR3 sequences in the sample; just under 20% occur only once, and around 0.9% lies in the top ten. Input material: naive CD8+ T cells from blood, with Jurkat cell RNA spiked in. The subset: FACS-sorted CD8+CD4-CCR7+CD45RA+ naive T cells. The receptors derive from a human donor in good health. Some libraries in this study had Jurkat cell RNA spiked in.

This clonotype occurred many times. The J gene is TRBJ2-3, the V gene TRBV5-1, with 7 bases that match TRBD2. Per the germline V gene, CDR1 is SGHRS and CDR2 is YFSETQ. V shed 0 bases and J 2 bases; nucleotides not matched to a gene: 9. The CDR3 has 17 residues. CDR3 residues: CASSLVVGGGDTDTQYF. For the CDR3, the DNA is TGCGCCAGCAGCTTGGTAGTCGGCGGGGGAGACACAGATACGCAGTATTTT.

This clonotype came up many times. The chain couples TRBV4-1 to TRBJ2-7; D may be TRBD1 (6 bases). The CDR3 extends over 14 amino acids. CDR1 and CDR2 (germline): MGHRA, YSYEKL. V was clipped by 0 bases and J by 4 bases, with 10 bases between them. The CDR3 bases are TGCGCCAGCAGCCAAGAACCAGGGGTGTACGAGCAGTACTTC. Translation: CASSQEPGVYEQYF.

The CDR3 loop is CAWSVGGQTEQFF. The DNA of the CDR3 is TGTGCCTGGAGTGTCGGGGGCCAGACTGAGCAGTTCTTC. The chain has TRBV30 and TRBJ2-1; D is perhaps TRBD1 or TRBD2 (6 bases each). Looked up from germline, CDR1 is GTSNPN and CDR2 is SVGIG (reference sequence). The length of the CDR3 is 13 residues. V was cut by 0 bases and J by 9 bases, with 12 bases left in between.

Concerning this clonotype: Just one base apart from a much larger clone, this may be a read error. The chain joins TRBV2 to TRBJ1-1; 8 positions match TRBD1. The germline V gene has CDR1 SNHLY and CDR2 FYNNEI. The CDR3 is 15 amino acids. In DNA form, the CDR3 reads TGTGCCAGCAGGGAGATTCGGACAGGGAGGACTGGAGCTTTCTTT. Translation: CASREIRTGRTGAFF.

In its sample, this clonotype was seen a few times. A much larger clone is a single base away; this may be a read error. The CDR3 protein is CASSQLVPTGELLF. The CDR3 DNA reads TGTGCCAGCAGTCAGCTCGTCCCCACCGGGGAGCTGCTTTTT. The rearrangement joins TRBV6-5 to TRBJ2-2; tentatively, D is TRBD2 (5 bases). The CDR3 is made up of 14 amino acids. Germline lookup yields CDR1 MNHEY and CDR2 SVGAGI.

The gene calls are TRBV20-1 and TRBJ2-3; no clear D. V was clipped by 5 bases and J by 5 bases, with 20 bases between them. There are 15 residues in the CDR3. Looked up from germline, CDR1 is DFQATT and CDR2 is SNEGSKA (reference sequence). This chain's CDR3 is CSAGFSPARVDTQYF. In DNA, the CDR3 is TGCAGTGCTGGATTTTCGCCGGCTCGGGTAGATACGCAGTATTTT.

Notes on this clonotype: A much bigger clone sits one base away, suggesting this may be a read error. This chain uses TRBV12-3 or TRBV12-4 with TRBJ1-5; the match to TRBD1 covers 7 bases. V shed 5 bases and J 4 bases; nucleotides not matched to a gene: 11. The CDR3 has 16 amino acids. The CDR3 reads CASSPSSTGLNQPQHF. CDR3 DNA: TGTGCCAGCAGTCCCTCCTCGACAGGGTTGAATCAGCCCCAGCATTTT.

The chain has TRBV29-1 and TRBJ2-7; no firm D call. The germline V gene encodes CDR1 SQVTM and CDR2 ANQGSEA. The CDR3 runs to 13 residues. V gave up 2 bases and J gave up 2 bases, with 10 bases separating them. CDR3 region: CSVELPLTYEQYF. The CDR3 bases are TGCAGCGTTGAACTCCCATTAACCTACGAGCAGTACTTC.